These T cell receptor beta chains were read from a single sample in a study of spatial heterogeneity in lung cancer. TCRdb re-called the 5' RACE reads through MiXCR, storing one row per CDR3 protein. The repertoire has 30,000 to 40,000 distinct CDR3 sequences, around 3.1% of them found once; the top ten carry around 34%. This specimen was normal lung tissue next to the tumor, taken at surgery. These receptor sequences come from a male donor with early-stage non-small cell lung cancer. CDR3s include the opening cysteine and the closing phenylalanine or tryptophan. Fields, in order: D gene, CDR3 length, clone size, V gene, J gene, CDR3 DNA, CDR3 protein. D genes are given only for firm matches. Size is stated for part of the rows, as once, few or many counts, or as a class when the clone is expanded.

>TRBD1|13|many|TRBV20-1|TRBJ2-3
TGCAGTGCTGGCGGGACAGGGACAGATACGCAGTATTTT
CSAGGTGTDTQYF
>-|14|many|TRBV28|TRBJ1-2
TGTGCCAGCAGTGATCCCGACAGGCGCTCGGGCTACACCTTC
CASSDPDRRSGYTF
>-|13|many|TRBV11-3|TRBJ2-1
TGTGCCAGCAGCTTTAGCGCGAACGGTGAGCAGTTCTTC
CASSFSANGEQFF
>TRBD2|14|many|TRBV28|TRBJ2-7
TGTGCCGGGTCCGGGACTAGCGGGACCTACGAGCAGTACTTC
CAGSGTSGTYEQYF
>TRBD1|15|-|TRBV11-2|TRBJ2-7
TGTGCCAGCAGCTTAGCGCCGGACAGGATGTACGAGCAGTACTTC
CASSLAPDRMYEQYF
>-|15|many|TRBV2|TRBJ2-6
TGTGCCAGCAGCCACGGGGGTTCTGGGGCCAACGTCCTGACTTTC
CASSHGGSGANVLTF
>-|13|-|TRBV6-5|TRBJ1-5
TGTGCCAGCAGTAGGGAATACGGCCAGCCCCAGCATTTT
CASSREYGQPQHF
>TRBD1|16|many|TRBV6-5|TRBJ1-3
TGTGCCAGCAGTCTGGACAGGCCGAACGCTGGAAACACCATATATTTT
CASSLDRPNAGNTIYF
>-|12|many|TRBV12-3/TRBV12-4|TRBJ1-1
TGTGCCAGCAGTTCAATCAACACTGAAGCTTTCTTT
CASSSINTEAFF
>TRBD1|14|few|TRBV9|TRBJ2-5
TGTGCCAGCAGCACAGGGGAATACCAAGAGACCCAGTACTTC
CASSTGEYQETQYF
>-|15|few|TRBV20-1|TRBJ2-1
TGCAGTGCTAGTTCCGGAGGGCCCCGCTACAATGAGCAGTTCTTC
CSASSGGPRYNEQFF
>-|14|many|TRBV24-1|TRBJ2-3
TGTGCCACCATTCCGATCTATAGCACAGATACGCAGTATTTT
CATIPIYSTDTQYF
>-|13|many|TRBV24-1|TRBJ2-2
TGTGCCACCAGTGATGTGAACACCGGGGAGCTGTTTTTT
CATSDVNTGELFF
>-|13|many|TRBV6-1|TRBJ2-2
TGTGCCAGCAGTGACTTTGGGCTGGGGGAGCTGTTTTTT
CASSDFGLGELFF
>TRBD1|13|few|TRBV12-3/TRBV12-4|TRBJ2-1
TGTGCCAGCACCCTGACAGGGGGCTATGAGCAGTTCTTC
CASTLTGGYEQFF
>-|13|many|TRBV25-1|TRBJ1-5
TGTGCCAGCTCACGTGGGGGTAGCCAGCCCCAGCATTTT
CASSRGGSQPQHF
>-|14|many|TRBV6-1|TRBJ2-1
TGTGCCAGCAGTTCCCGCCCCGCCGACAATGAGCAGTTCTTC
CASSSRPADNEQFF
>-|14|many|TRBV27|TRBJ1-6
TGTGCCAGCAGCCCCAGGTTTAAAAATTCACCCCTCCACTTT
CASSPRFKNSPLHF
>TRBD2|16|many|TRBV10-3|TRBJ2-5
TGTGCCATCAGTGTTAGCGGGAGTGGTAATGTTGAGACCCAGTACTTC
CAISVSGSGNVETQYF
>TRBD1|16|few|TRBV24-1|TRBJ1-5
TGTGCCACCAGGGGATGGACAGGGCAAAAGGATCAGCCCCAGCATTTT
CATRGWTGQKDQPQHF
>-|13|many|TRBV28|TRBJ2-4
TGTGCCACTAATATATTAGCCAAAAACATTCAGTACTTC
CATNILAKNIQYF
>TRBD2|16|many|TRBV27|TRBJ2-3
TGTGCCAGCAGTTTCGGGACTAGTCATTCGGCAGATACGCAGTATTTT
CASSFGTSHSADTQYF
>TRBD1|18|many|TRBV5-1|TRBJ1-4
TGCGCCAGCACCTCCTCCGGCGCCGGGACAGACCATCCCAAGGGACTGTTTTTT
CASTSSGAGTDHPKGLFF
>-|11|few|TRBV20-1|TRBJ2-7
TGCAGTGCTAGATCCGGGGTCGGGCAGTACTTC
CSARSGVGQYF
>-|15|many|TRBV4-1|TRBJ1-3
TGCGCCAGCAGCCAACTCGACAGCTCTGGAAACACCATATATTTT
CASSQLDSSGNTIYF
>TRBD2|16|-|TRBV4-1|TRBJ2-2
TGCGCCAGCTCCTTACTTGCGGGAGTATCAACCGGGGAGCTGTTTTTT
CASSLLAGVSTGELFF
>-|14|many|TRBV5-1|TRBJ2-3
TGCGCCAGCAGTCAACTAGGAGGTACAGATACGCAGTATTTT
CASSQLGGTDTQYF
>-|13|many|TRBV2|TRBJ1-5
TGTGCCAGCAGTGAAGCACGAGATCAGCCCCAGCATTTT
CASSEARDQPQHF
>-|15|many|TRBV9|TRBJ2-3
TGTGCCAGCAGCCCCTATGGGGGCCCGGCAGATACGCAGTATTTT
CASSPYGGPADTQYF
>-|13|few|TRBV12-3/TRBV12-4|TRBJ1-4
TGTGCCAGCAGTTTGGGTAAGGGTGAAAAACTGTTTTTT
CASSLGKGEKLFF
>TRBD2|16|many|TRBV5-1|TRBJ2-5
TGCGCCAGCAGCTTGGGGAGTAGCGGGAGGGAAGAGACCCAGTACTTC
CASSLGSSGREETQYF
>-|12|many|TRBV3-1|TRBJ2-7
TGTGCCAGCAGCTTTGCTAACTACGAGCAGTACTTC
CASSFANYEQYF
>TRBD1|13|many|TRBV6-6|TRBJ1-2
TGTGCCAGCAGTCCGTGGACAGGATATGGCTACACCTTC
CASSPWTGYGYTF
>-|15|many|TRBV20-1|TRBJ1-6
TGCAGTGCTACGAAACCGGGACCTTATAATTCACCCCTCCACTTT
CSATKPGPYNSPLHF
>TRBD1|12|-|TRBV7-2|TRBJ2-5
TGTGTCAGCGACAGGGTTGAAGAGACCCAGTACTTC
CVSDRVEETQYF
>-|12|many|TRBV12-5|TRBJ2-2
TGTGCTAGTCGCCAGGGACCCGGGGAGCTGTTTTTT
CASRQGPGELFF
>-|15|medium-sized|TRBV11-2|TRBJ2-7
TGTGCCAGCAGCTTCTTGGAGCTGGGAAGCGGTGAGCAGTACTTC
CASSFLELGSGEQYF
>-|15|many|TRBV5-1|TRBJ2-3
TGCGCCAGCAGCTTGGAGGATCGGGGCACAGATACGCAGTATTTT
CASSLEDRGTDTQYF
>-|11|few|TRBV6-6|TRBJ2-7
TGTGCCAGCAGCCCGCGGTACGAGCAGTACTTC
CASSPRYEQYF
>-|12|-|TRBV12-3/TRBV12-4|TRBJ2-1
TGTGCCAGCAGGCCGAGGGACAATGAGCAGTTCTTC
CASRPRDNEQFF